Below are 27 T cell receptor beta chains sequenced from a single sample in a study of Graves' ophthalmopathy and Graves' hyperthyroidism listed by TCRdb under 2018. Sequencing took place on an Illumina HiSeq 2000. For repertoire sequencing, TCR beta CDR3 regions were amplified from RNA transcripts. HTBI primers and the Qiagen OneStep RT-PCR kit were used in a first-round RT-PCR, which was followed by a second-round multiplex PCR, size selection and purification. TCRdb reanalyzed the raw reads on its own, using fastp at Q25 for trimming and MiXCR for clone calling, and kept in-frame beta chains. Each CDR3 protein gets just one entry, which takes the most common genes and DNA from the rows behind it. For this sample there are about 370,000 distinct CDR3 sequences; approximately 20% appear just once. More than 1.5% of the sample goes to the ten largest clones. Sequencing input: peripheral blood. The receptors derive from a woman aged 18-29 years with Graves' ophthalmopathy. Donor details come from another sample of the same person, matched by shared clones.

This chain links TRBV28 with TRBJ1-1; a weak D match, TRBD1 (6 bases). V lost 6 bases to trimming and J lost 0 bases, with 14 bases between them. Germline-derived CDR1 and CDR2 are MDHEN and SYDVKM. The CDR3 length is 15 residues. CDR3 sequence: CASSLPGDMNTEAFF. Here the CDR3 DNA reads TGTGCCAGCAGCCTCCCCGGGGACATGAACACTGAAGCTTTCTTT. The whole variable domain, filled in from reference TRBV28 and TRBJ1-1, reads DVKVTQSSRYLVKRTGEKVFLECVQDMDHENMFWYRQDPGLGLRLIYFSYDVKMKEKGDIPEGYSVSREKKERFSLILESASTNQTSMYLCASSLPGDMNTEAFFGQGTRLTVV.

This clonotype was counted at least ten times. CDR3 region: CASGKLGGANYGYTF. As DNA, the CDR3 is TGTGCCAGCGGTAAACTGGGGGGAGCTAACTATGGCTACACCTTC. V and J are TRBV7-2 and TRBJ1-2, with TRBD1 as a possible D gene (5 bases). In germline, CDR1 is SGHTA, CDR2 FQGNSA. This CDR3 region has 15 residues. Between the trimmed V and J ends, which lost 8 bases and 0 bases, there was a span of 16 bases.

In this sample, this clonotype turned up many times. The chain uses TRBV5-5 and TRBJ2-5; 7 nucleotides agree with TRBD1. With 2 bases clipped from V and 1 base from J, the junction kept 5 bases outside the gene matches. CDR1 and CDR2 from the germline V gene are SGHKS and YYEKEE (reference sequence). CDR3 length: 15 amino acids. The CDR3 here is CASSFHRGPQETQYF. As DNA, the CDR3 is TGTGCCAGCAGCTTTCACAGGGGACCCCAAGAGACCCAGTACTTC.

This clonotype showed up many times. At one boundary the junction diverges from the germline segment, which might be a read error. CDR3 sequence: CASSSTRGGRLYLGDF. The CDR3 DNA sequence: TGTGCCAGCAGCTCCACCCGGGGGGGCCGCCTTTATCTTGGTGACTTC. V and J are TRBV7-2 and TRBJ2-7; 8 nucleotides agree with TRBD2. The germline gives CDR1 SGHTA, CDR2 FQGNSA. The CDR3 has 16 residues.

This clonotype was detected ten times or more. The rearrangement links TRBV12-3 or TRBV12-4 to TRBJ1-2; D uncertain. The V end lost 8 bases, the J end lost 7 bases, and 26 bases lay between the germline ends. CDR3 length: 16 amino acids. CDR3 bases: TGTGCCAGCCTAGGTATATCGGCGACCGGGTCGCGTGGCTACACCTTC. Encoded protein: CASLGISATGSRGYTF.

This clonotype was found many times. The gene calls are TRBV12-5 and TRBJ2-5; D perhaps matches TRBD2 (5 bases). Germline V lookup: CDR1 LGHNT, CDR2 FRNRAP. V was cut by 5 bases and J by 5 bases, with 15 bases left in between. This CDR3 spans 14 amino acids. The CDR3 DNA sequence: TGTGCTAGTGGTATGGCCCCGCCGGGGGAGACCCAGTACTTC. Translation: CASGMAPPGETQYF.

The chain employs TRBV6-1 and TRBJ1-5; 8 nucleotides align to TRBD1. The CDR3 runs to 15 residues. J lost 4 bases, V lost 5 bases, and 7 bases had no gene match. The germline CDR1 and CDR2 sequences are MNHNS and SASEGT. CDR3 DNA sequence: TGTGCCAGCAGTCGAACAGGGGGTGAAAATCAGCCCCAGCATTTT. Residues: CASSRTGGENQPQHF.

The chain carries TRBV6-1 and TRBJ1-2; the D is unclear. V lost 5 bases to trimming and J lost 3 bases, with 10 bases between them. CDR1 and CDR2 (germline): MNHNS, SASEGT. CDR3 length equals 13 residues. In nucleotides, the CDR3 is TGTGCCAGCAGTCCCACAGAGTACTATGGCTACACCTTC. It encodes CASSPTEYYGYTF.

The J gene is TRBJ1-1, the V gene TRBV3-1; D possibly corresponds to TRBD1 (6 bases). V gave up 0 bases and J gave up 7 bases, with 30 bases separating them. Per germline, CDR1 LGHDT and CDR2 YNNKEL (reference sequence). CDR3 size: 20 residues. The DNA of the CDR3 is TGTGCCAGCAGCCAAGAATTCCTCGGGGGGCGCGGGGTCTCCCTTAATGAAGCTTTCTTT. It codes for CASSQEFLGGRGVSLNEAFF.

This clonotype was counted a few times. This chain links TRBV7-2 with TRBJ2-7; the D gene is possibly TRBD2 (6 bases). Trimming left V 7 bases short and J 0 bases short, with 10 bases between. Germline V gene data show CDR1 as SGHTA and CDR2 as FQGNSA. This CDR3 has 13 amino acids. In DNA, the CDR3 is TGTGCCAGCACCCGGGAGTTCTCCTACGAGCAGTACTTC. Translated: CASTREFSYEQYF. Using reference TRBV7-2 and TRBJ2-7 for the parts outside the CDR3, the full variable domain is GAGVSQSPSNKVTEKGKDVELRCDPISGHTALYWYRQSLGQGLEFLIYFQGNSAPDKSGLPSDRFSAERTGGSVSTLTIQRTQQEDSAVYLCASTREFSYEQYFGPGTRLTVT.

This CDR3 reads CASKDPGGNSYEQYF. CDR3 coding DNA: TGTGCCAGCAAGGACCCGGGTGGTAACTCCTACGAGCAGTACTTC. The rearrangement uses TRBV6-1 and TRBJ2-7; D gene ambiguous. The germline V gene has CDR1 MNHNS and CDR2 SASEGT. The ends were cut back, 7 bases at V and 0 bases at J, with 16 bases in the middle. This CDR3 is built from 15 residues.

This clonotype was detected many times. The chain links TRBV30 to TRBJ1-6; TRBD1 aligns across 9 bases. J gave up 0 bases and V 5 bases, and 8 bases lay outside the gene matches. There are 17 residues in the CDR3. CDR1 and CDR2 (germline): GTSNPN, SVGIG (reference sequence). CDR3 bases: TGTGCCTGGGTCGGACAGGGGAAAAGCTCCTATAATTCACCCCTCCACTTT. This sequence encodes CAWVGQGKSSYNSPLHF.

This clonotype was detected many times. The V and J genes are TRBV6-1 and TRBJ1-5; D possibly corresponds to TRBD1 (6 bases). Trimming cost V 5 bases and J 7 bases, with 18 bases left between them. CDR1 and CDR2 from the germline V gene are MNHNS and SASEGT. The length of the CDR3 is 15 residues. Written as DNA, the CDR3 is TGTGCCAGCAGTCGAACACAGGGAGGAGGACAGCCCCAGCATTTT. Translating gives CASSRTQGGGQPQHF.

This clonotype has ten or more counts. V and J are TRBV28 and TRBJ1-1, with a possible D match to TRBD1 (5 bases). The CDR3 loop spans 16 amino acids. The V gene's germline CDR1 is MDHEN and CDR2 SYDVKM. V was shortened by 5 bases and J by 3 bases, with 19 bases between the two germline ends. The CDR3 region is CASSPSLRAGDTEAFF. The CDR3 DNA reads as TGTGCCAGCAGTCCCTCCCTCAGGGCAGGTGACACTGAAGCTTTCTTT.

This clonotype was picked up many times. The chain recombines TRBV2 with TRBJ1-1, with a possible D match to TRBD1 (6 bases). Germline CDR1 SNHLY, CDR2 FYNNEI. The V gene lost 11 bases and the J gene lost 1 base, with 14 bases spanning the gap. The CDR3 has 13 residues. CDR3 loop: CASGGGWNTEAFF. The CDR3 DNA follows: TGTGCCTCTGGGGGCGGCTGGAACACTGAAGCTTTCTTT.

This clonotype came up a few times. A far larger clone is one nucleotide away, so this likely arose from a read error. The chain is built from TRBV28 and TRBJ2-5; unclear D gene. CDR1 is MDHEN, CDR2 SYDVKM, per germline. Trimming stripped 7 bases from V and 1 base from J, with 4 bases between. The CDR3 consists of 11 residues. CDR3 in amino acids: CASNGQETQYF. The CDR3 DNA follows: TGTGCCAGCAACGGCCAAGAGACCCAGTACTTC.

This clonotype was seen at least ten times. The chain carries TRBV14 and TRBJ1-1; no definite D call. CDR3 length: 17 residues. Trimming took off 4 bases at V and 1 base at J, with 19 bases between the two ends. Germline V lookup: CDR1 SGHDN, CDR2 FVKESK. The chain's CDR3 is CASSPRWDYVGNTEAFF. The CDR3 region has the DNA TGTGCCAGCAGCCCCCGGTGGGATTACGTTGGGAACACTGAAGCTTTCTTT.

This clonotype was seen repeatedly, ten times or more. The chain is built from TRBV7-2 and TRBJ1-3; D remains unclear. Trimming took 1 base from V and 8 from J, leaving 12 bases between them. Germline values: CDR1 SGHTA, CDR2 FQGNSA. The CDR3 loop spans 14 amino acids. The CDR3 protein is CASSLGGSRDTIYF. In DNA, the CDR3 is TGTGCCAGCAGCTTAGGCGGTTCTCGTGACACCATATATTTT. The full variable domain, completed using reference TRBV7-2 and TRBJ1-3, is GAGVSQSPSNKVTEKGKDVELRCDPISGHTALYWYRQSLGQGLEFLIYFQGNSAPDKSGLPSDRFSAERTGGSVSTLTIQRTQQEDSAVYLCASSLGGSRDTIYFGEGSWLTVV.

This clonotype was counted at least ten times. This chain connects TRBV30 to TRBJ2-7; weak D call: TRBD1 (5 bases). Between the trimmed V and J ends, which lost 5 bases and 0 bases, there was a span of 14 bases. CDR3 length equals 14 residues. Germline CDR1 is GTSNPN and CDR2 is SVGIG (reference sequence). Here the CDR3 reads CAWAVVGASYEQYF. The DNA of the CDR3 is TGTGCCTGGGCCGTAGTAGGGGCCTCCTACGAGCAGTACTTC.

This clonotype showed up just once. This chain joins TRBV25-1 and TRBJ1-2, with 9 bases identical to TRBD1. This CDR3 comprises 13 residues. V lost 5 bases, J lost 8 bases, and 6 bases stayed unmatched. CDR1 is MGHDK and CDR2 is SYGVNS in the germline V gene. The CDR3 coding sequence is TGTGCCAGCAGTACTGGGACAGGGTGGGGCTACACCTTC. Translated, it gives CASSTGTGWGYTF.

Ten or more counts support this clonotype. The CDR3 DNA is TGTGCCAGCAGTGGCGGACGAACGGAAAACATTCAGTACTTC. As protein: CASSGGRTENIQYF. The chain combines TRBV12-3 or TRBV12-4 with TRBJ2-4, with no clear D. There are 14 residues in the CDR3. Trimming removed 5 bases at V and 5 bases at J, with 13 bases between.

At least ten counts were recorded for this clonotype. The CDR3 DNA reads TGTGCCAGCAGTGAAGAGGCGGGGGGCTACGAGCAGTACTTC. It codes for CASSEEAGGYEQYF. The chain uses TRBV6-1 and TRBJ2-7, with TRBD2 identical over 8 bases. CDR1 is MNHNS and CDR2 is SASEGT in the germline V gene. After removal of 1 base from V and 3 bases from J, the junction contained 2 bases not matched to a gene. The CDR3 has 14 amino acids.

Ten or more counts support this clonotype. This sequence joins TRBV2 and TRBJ2-7; TRBD1 or TRBD2 may be the D gene (5 bases each). The V and J ends lost 5 bases and 6 bases respectively, with 11 bases between them. The germline V gene has CDR1 SNHLY and CDR2 FYNNEI. The CDR3 covers 12 residues. This CDR3 reads CASSSGSFEQYF. For the CDR3, the DNA is TGTGCCAGCAGTTCAGGGAGCTTCGAGCAGTACTTC.

This clonotype was recorded at least ten times. The chain recombines TRBV19 with TRBJ1-5, with D unclear. Germline assignment: CDR1 LNHDA and CDR2 SQIVND (reference sequence). There are 13 residues in the CDR3. V lost 10 bases and J 2 bases, leaving 12 bases between the germline ends. The CDR3 loop is CAIGPFGNQPQHF. The CDR3 coding sequence is TGTGCCATTGGACCCTTCGGCAATCAGCCCCAGCATTTT.

The CDR3 reads CSADSGGAQETQYF. The CDR3 DNA is TGCAGTGCGGACTCCGGGGGGGCCCAAGAGACCCAGTACTTC. V and J are TRBV20-1 and TRBJ2-5, with 8 positions matching TRBD2. Trimming took 6 bases from V and 1 from J; bases not matched to a gene: 7. CDR1 is DFQATT and CDR2 is SNEGSKA in the germline V gene (reference sequence). The CDR3 spans 14 residues.

This clonotype was detected only a few times. The V and J genes are TRBV9 and TRBJ2-2, with D possibly TRBD1 on 6 matching bases. V lost 6 bases to trimming and J lost 5 bases, with 17 bases between them. CDR1 is SGDLS, CDR2 YYNGEE, per germline. The CDR3 length is 15 residues. The CDR3, as DNA: TGTGCCAGCACCACAGGGCTTGTGGAGACCGGGGAGCTGTTTTTT. Amino acids: CASTTGLVETGELFF.

This clonotype was seen at least ten times. J is TRBJ1-3 and V is TRBV20-1; D not certain. Trimming removed 6 bases from V and 2 bases from J, with 8 bases in between. Germline loops: CDR1 DFQATT, CDR2 SNEGSKA (reference sequence). This CDR3 comprises 12 residues. As DNA, the CDR3 is TGCAGTGCCAAGACCCCTGGAAACACCATATATTTT. Translated, it gives CSAKTPGNTIYF.